This passage covers 30 T cell receptor beta chains from one sample sequenced in a study of blood T cell repertoires in COVID-19. Method: immunoSEQ multiplex PCR; TCRdb's copy keeps in-frame clones and lacks some. The table has 250,000 or so clones, about 88% seen once. The sequencing input was peripheral blood. These receptors were obtained from a woman aged 40 to 50 who had recovered from COVID-19.

The rearrangement uses TRBV3-1 (or the pseudogene TRBV3-2) and TRBJ1-5; D ambiguous. The CDR3 contains 15 residues. V was trimmed by 2 bases and J by 6 bases, leaving 14 bases between them. Germline lookup yields CDR1 LGHDT and CDR2 YNNKEL (reference sequence). CDR3 sequence reads: CASSQREGLGQPQHF. Written as DNA, the CDR3 is TGTGCCAGCAGCCAAAGGGAGGGTTTGGGTCAGCCCCAGCATTTT.

The chain employs TRBV10-3 and TRBJ1-2; 12 nucleotides agree with TRBD1. Looked up from germline, CDR1 is ENHRY and CDR2 is SYGVKD. V was pared by 10 bases and J by 8 bases, with 5 bases of the junction left unmatched. The CDR3 has 12 amino acids. CDR3 in DNA: TGTGCCACCCTGGGACAGGGGGCCGGCTACACCTTC. It encodes CATLGQGAGYTF.

In this sample, this clone turned up once. The rearrangement joins TRBV2 to TRBJ2-1, with TRBD2 matching over 14 bases. The CDR3 is 16 residues long. Germline assignment: CDR1 SNHLY and CDR2 FYNNEI. Trimming cost V 7 bases and J 6 bases; bases outside gene matches: 8. The CDR3 coding sequence is TGTGCCAGCAACTCCGTGGGGACTAGCGGGAGCAATGAGCAGTTCTTC. As protein: CASNSVGTSGSNEQFF.

In this sample, this clone turned up a few times. The chain uses TRBV19 and TRBJ2-7; 8 bases match TRBD1. CDR1 and CDR2 from the germline V gene are LNHDA and SQIVND (reference sequence). This CDR3 region has 15 residues. V trimming: 9 bases; J trimming: 2 bases; junction bases outside the gene matches: 12. This chain's CDR3 is CASRQGLRPTYEQYF. The DNA of the CDR3 is TGTGCCAGCCGACAGGGGTTGAGACCGACCTACGAGCAGTACTTC.

The rearrangement uses TRBV9 and TRBJ2-5; D is possibly TRBD2 (5 bases). Trimming took 3 bases from V and 1 from J, leaving 13 bases between them. Per the germline V gene, CDR1 is SGDLS and CDR2 is YYNGEE. The CDR3 consists of 15 residues. CDR3 nucleotide sequence: TGTGCCAGCAGCGCAGGACTCCTGCTCCAAGAGACCCAGTACTTC. This codes for CASSAGLLLQETQYF.

The chain carries TRBV7-9 and TRBJ1-2, with TRBD1 as a possible D gene (5 bases). V was cut by 1 base and J by 10 bases, with 13 bases left in between. Germline V gives CDR1 SEHNR, CDR2 FQNEAQ (reference sequence). The CDR3 extends over 13 amino acids. The CDR3 loop is CASSLGTSDYYTF. The CDR3 DNA is TGTGCCAGCAGCTTAGGGACAAGCGATTACTACACCTTC.

The chain links TRBV6-5 to TRBJ1-1; TRBD1 aligns across 8 bases. This CDR3 has 16 amino acids. With 2 bases clipped from V and 1 base from J, the junction kept 6 bases outside the gene matches. Looked up from germline, CDR1 is MNHEY and CDR2 is SVGAGI. CDR3 region: CASSYGSGGPNTEAFF. In DNA, the CDR3 is TGTGCCAGCAGTTACGGGTCAGGGGGCCCGAACACTGAAGCTTTCTTT.

This clone was observed a few times. The chain employs TRBV30 and TRBJ2-3, with 14 bases identical to TRBD2. This CDR3 is built from 15 residues. The junction had 5 bases not matched to a gene; V was cut back by 3 bases and J by 6 bases. In germline, CDR1 is GTSNPN, CDR2 SVGIG (reference sequence). The CDR3 coding sequence is TGTGCCTGGAGCCGGACTAGCGGGAGGTCGGATACGCAGTATTTT. Protein sequence: CAWSRTSGRSDTQYF.

This chain joins TRBV4-3 and TRBJ2-7; maybe TRBD2 (6 bases). This CDR3 is 14 amino acids long. Trimming removed 4 bases from V and 4 bases from J, with 14 bases in between. Germline CDR1 and CDR2: LGHNA and YSLEER. In DNA form, the CDR3 reads TGCGCCAGCAGCCCAAGAGTGGGGGGTTACGAGCAGTACTTC. This encodes CASSPRVGGYEQYF.

The chain is built from TRBV18 and TRBJ2-2, with D maybe TRBD2 (5 bases). Germline V CDR1 and CDR2: KGHSH, LQKENI. Trimming left V 2 bases short and J 5 bases short, with 12 bases between. The CDR3 covers 15 residues. The DNA of the CDR3 is TGTGCCAGCTCACCAGGCCAGCCGGGAACCGGGGAGCTGTTTTTT. This codes for CASSPGQPGTGELFF.

Here the CDR3 reads CASSKGAALMNTEAFF. DNA for the CDR3: TGTGCCAGCAGCAAAGGGGCAGCGCTCATGAACACTGAAGCTTTCTTT. V and J are TRBV5-4 and TRBJ1-1; D possibly corresponds to TRBD1 (5 bases). Germline lookup yields CDR1 SGHNT and CDR2 YYREEE (reference sequence). The CDR3 extends over 16 amino acids. Trimming stripped 4 bases from V and 0 bases from J, with 16 bases between.

This chain connects TRBV4-1 to TRBJ2-4; D possibly corresponds to TRBD1 (5 bases). The CDR3 extends over 14 amino acids. Germline V lookup: CDR1 MGHRA, CDR2 YSYEKL. Trimming removed 6 bases at V and 1 base at J, with 10 bases between. The CDR3 DNA reads TGCGCCAGCAGTCCAGGGTTGGCCAAAAACATTCAGTACTTC. This sequence encodes CASSPGLAKNIQYF.

V and J are TRBV9 and TRBJ2-3, with D hard to call. Germline CDR1 is SGDLS and CDR2 is YYNGEE. With 1 base removed from V and 1 base from J, the gap between germline ends came to 4 bases. This CDR3 is 13 amino acids long. CDR3 region: CASSVSGTDTQYF. The CDR3 DNA follows: TGTGCCAGCAGCGTATCTGGCACAGATACGCAGTATTTT.

This clone was observed once. This chain connects TRBV4-3 to TRBJ2-3, with D perhaps matching TRBD2 (6 bases). The CDR3 covers 17 residues. Looked up from germline, CDR1 is LGHNA and CDR2 is YSLEER. V lost 0 bases and J lost 5, with 18 bases in between. CDR3 in amino acids: CASSQEALRNGRDTQYF. The CDR3 nucleotides read TGCGCCAGCAGCCAAGAGGCCCTCAGAAACGGGAGAGATACGCAGTATTTT.

V and J are TRBV28 and TRBJ1-5, with D possibly being TRBD1 (6 bases). The V gene lost 3 bases and the J gene lost 7 bases, with 13 bases spanning the gap. This CDR3 is 14 amino acids long. Germline assignment: CDR1 MDHEN and CDR2 SYDVKM. The CDR3 protein is CASSFPDRYQPQHF. The CDR3 region has the DNA TGTGCCAGCAGTTTCCCAGACAGGTACCAGCCCCAGCATTTT. The whole variable domain, remainder taken from reference TRBV28 and TRBJ1-5, is DVKVTQSSRYLVKRTGEKVFLECVQDMDHENMFWYRQDPGLGLRLIYFSYDVKMKEKGDIPEGYSVSREKKERFSLILESASTNQTSMYLCASSFPDRYQPQHFGDGTRLSIL.

J is TRBJ2-1 and V is TRBV7-2; 7 bases match TRBD2. V gave up 3 bases and J gave up 2 bases; unmatched junction bases: 1. The CDR3 extends over 14 amino acids. CDR1 SGHTA and CDR2 FQGNSA come from the germline V gene. CDR3 protein: CASSLGGTYNEQFF. CDR3 bases: TGTGCCAGCAGCTTGGGGGGGACCTACAATGAGCAGTTCTTC.

This chain links TRBV7-9 with TRBJ2-2; the match to TRBD1 covers 9 bases. The CDR3 has 16 residues. The V and J ends lost 5 bases and 6 bases, in that order; junction bases with no gene match: 10. Germline V CDR1 and CDR2: SEHNR, FQNEAQ (reference sequence). DNA for the CDR3: TGTGCCAGCAGCGGCAGGACAGGGGCCACGGCCGGGGAGCTGTTTTTT. Its translation: CASSGRTGATAGELFF.

The rearrangement joins TRBV11-2 to TRBJ1-4, with a tentative D call TRBD1 (5 bases). Trimming removed 4 bases at V and 3 bases at J, with 12 bases between. CDR1 is SGHAT and CDR2 is FQNNGV in the germline V gene. The CDR3 is made up of 15 amino acids. The CDR3 nucleotides read TGTGCCAGCAGCTCTGGGCGGGGGTCTAATGAAAAACTGTTTTTT. Translation gives CASSSGRGSNEKLFF.

The rearrangement links TRBV5-6 to TRBJ2-1; TRBD2 is a possible D gene (6 bases). Per germline, CDR1 SGHDT and CDR2 YYEEEE. The CDR3 totals 15 residues. Trimming removed 0 bases at V and 7 bases at J, with 14 bases between. The CDR3 DNA follows: TGTGCCAGCAGCTTGGTCCGGGAGAGGAGGAATGAGCAGTTCTTC. Amino acids: CASSLVRERRNEQFF.

The CDR3: CASRNLGGETQYF. Written as DNA, the CDR3 is TGTGCCAGCAGAAATTTAGGGGGAGAGACCCAGTACTTC. V is TRBV3-1 (or the pseudogene TRBV3-2) and J is TRBJ2-5; possibly TRBD1 for D (6 bases). CDR1 is LGHDT, CDR2 YNNKEL, per germline (reference sequence). This CDR3 has 13 residues. Between the trimmed V and J ends, which lost 6 bases and 4 bases, there was a span of 12 bases.

The rearrangement uses TRBV30 and TRBJ2-7, with no clear D. There are 11 residues in the CDR3. Trimming stripped 5 bases from V and 6 bases from J, with 11 bases between. Germline lookup yields CDR1 GTSNPN and CDR2 SVGIG (reference sequence). Here the CDR3 DNA reads TGTGCCTGGGGGCGGATGGGCGAGCAGTACTTC. Translating it yields CAWGRMGEQYF.

The CDR3 DNA sequence: TGTGCCAGCAGCTTACAGGCACGGGCCTATGGCTACACCTTC. It specifies CASSLQARAYGYTF. The chain employs TRBV5-6 and TRBJ1-2, with TRBD1 as a possible D gene (5 bases). CDR3 length: 14 amino acids. Germline assignment: CDR1 SGHDT and CDR2 YYEEEE. Trimming took off 2 bases at V and 4 bases at J, with 12 bases between the two ends.

This chain connects TRBV5-4 to TRBJ1-3; D unresolved. The V and J ends lost 0 bases and 5 bases respectively, with 6 bases between them. The CDR3 runs 13 residues. CDR1 is SGHNT, CDR2 YYREEE, per germline (reference sequence). The CDR3 reads CASSLGQRNTIYF. CDR3 DNA sequence: TGTGCCAGCAGCTTGGGGCAGAGAAACACCATATATTTT.

The CDR3 loop is CASSPRRGEELFREQYV. The CDR3 nucleotides read TGTGCCAGCAGCCCTCGGCGAGGGGAGGAGCTCTTTAGGGAGCAGTACGTC. J is TRBJ2-7 and V is TRBV5-4; TRBD2 might be the D (6 bases). Germline values: CDR1 SGHNT, CDR2 YYREEE (reference sequence). The CDR3 has 17 amino acids. Trimming removed 4 bases from V and 7 bases from J, with 27 bases in between.

The chain employs TRBV6-1 and TRBJ2-1, with D tentatively TRBD1 (6 bases). The CDR3 is 16 amino acids. Trimming stripped 0 bases from V and 2 bases from J, with 11 bases between. The germline gives CDR1 MNHNS, CDR2 SASEGT. CDR3 region: CASSEAGAWAYNEQFF. CDR3 coding DNA: TGTGCCAGCAGTGAAGCGGGGGCTTGGGCCTACAATGAGCAGTTCTTC.

The chain combines TRBV6-5 with TRBJ2-3, with a tentative D call TRBD1 (6 bases). The CDR3 totals 14 residues. From germline, CDR1 is MNHEY and CDR2 SVGAGI. The V end was cut by 6 bases, the J end by 2 bases, with 12 bases between. The CDR3 coding sequence is TGTGCCAGCAGCTTTGGGGGCAACACAGATACGCAGTATTTT. Protein sequence: CASSFGGNTDTQYF.

The rearrangement uses TRBV11-3 and TRBJ1-4, with D maybe TRBD1 (5 bases). The V gene's germline CDR1 is SGHNT and CDR2 YENEEA. The CDR3 is 14 amino acids. V lost 5 bases, J lost 8 bases, and 15 bases lay in between. The CDR3 loop reads CASSLRPGGEKLFF. The CDR3, as DNA: TGTGCCAGCAGCCTCCGCCCCGGGGGGGAAAAACTGTTTTTT.

This chain connects TRBV6-2 or TRBV6-3 to TRBJ2-1; D possibly corresponds to TRBD2 (6 bases). This CDR3 has 15 residues. Per germline, CDR1 MNHEY and CDR2 SVGEGT. Trimming left V 0 bases short and J 7 bases short, with 13 bases between. In nucleotides, the CDR3 is TGTGCCAGCAGTTACTCCGGCGGAGGGTGGAATGAGCAGTTCTTC. The encoded protein is CASSYSGGGWNEQFF.

V is TRBV5-1 and J is TRBJ1-4; D remains unclear. CDR3 length equals 14 residues. CDR1 is SGHRS, CDR2 YFSETQ, per germline. V dropped 5 bases and J dropped 0 bases, with 8 bases sitting between them. The CDR3 DNA is TGCGCCAGCAGGCCCGGAGCAACTAATGAAAAACTGTTTTTT. Its protein product is CASRPGATNEKLFF.

The chain uses TRBV18 and TRBJ2-3; 7 bases match TRBD2. The ends lost 3 bases at V and 8 bases at J; junction bases unmatched: 5. The CDR3 sequence is 13 residues long. From germline, CDR1 is KGHSH and CDR2 LQKENI. CDR3 nucleotide sequence: TGTGCCAGCTCACCCCCCTGGGGGGGTACGCAGTATTTT. Its translation: CASSPPWGGTQYF.